A single sample gave rise to the 5 T cell receptor beta chains below, sequenced in a study of blood T cells in healthy people across ages. A second PCR, run for roughly 7 to 12 cycles, used a sample-barcoded 5' primer plus a J-beta primer mix. Via MiXCR, TCRdb re-called the 5' RACE reads, giving one row per CDR3 protein. The sample yields more than 650,000 distinct CDR3 sequences, approximately 24% seen once. The data also belong to a second study, concerning T cells of mothers and their children.

The sample consisted of blood. The receptors were gathered from a boy younger than 18 in good health.

The genes are TRBV12-3 or TRBV12-4 and TRBJ2-1; D gene unclear. V gave up 11 bases and J gave up 6 bases, with 17 bases separating them. This CDR3 comprises 13 residues. CDR3 DNA: TGTGCCTGCCAGACCTACCTTTCCAATGAGCAGTTCTTC. Its translation is CACQTYLSNEQFF.

The chain joins TRBV4-1 to TRBJ2-1; 9 bases map to TRBD2. This CDR3 comprises 16 residues. Germline V CDR1 and CDR2: MGHRA, YSYEKL. After removal of 0 bases from V and 8 bases from J, the junction contained 8 bases not matched to a gene. Written as DNA, the CDR3 is TGCGCCAGCAGCCAAGATGGCGGGGGGGCTGGCGATGAGCAGTTCTTC. This sequence encodes CASSQDGGGAGDEQFF.

The chain joins TRBV7-2 to TRBJ2-1; possible D gene TRBD2, 6 bases. Germline loops: CDR1 SGHTA, CDR2 FQGNSA. The V end lost 5 bases, the J end lost 8 bases, and 16 bases lay between the germline ends. The CDR3 is 14 amino acids. The CDR3 spells CASSHSRLGDEQFF. The CDR3 nucleotides read TGTGCCAGCAGCCATAGTAGACTAGGGGATGAGCAGTTCTTC.

Comment on this clonotype: At one end the junction does not follow the germline gene, possibly because of a read error. The V gene is TRBV11-2, the J gene TRBJ2-6; perhaps TRBD1 as D (6 bases). CDR1 and CDR2 from the germline V gene are SGHAT and FQNNGV. The CDR3 runs 16 residues. The CDR3 here is CASSKNRAPGANVLTF. DNA for the CDR3: TGCGCCAGCAGCAAAAACAGGGCCCCTGGGGCCAACGTCCTGACTTTC. The entire variable domain, with the rest obtained from reference TRBV11-2 and TRBJ2-6, is as follows: EAGVAQSPRYKIIEKRQSVAFWCNPISGHATLYWYQQILGQGPKLLIQFQNNGVVDDSQLPKDRFSAERLKGVDSTLKIQPAKLEDSAVYLCASSKNRAPGANVLTFGAGSRLTVL.

This chain connects TRBV2 to TRBJ2-5, with TRBD1 as a possible D gene (6 bases). Germline V gene lookup returns CDR1 SNHLY and CDR2 FYNNEI. CDR3 length: 14 residues. Trimming removed 6 bases at V and 1 base at J, with 12 bases between. CDR3 nucleotide sequence: TGTGCCAGCAGGCGTTGGACAGTCCAAGAGACCCAGTACTTC. It translates to CASRRWTVQETQYF.